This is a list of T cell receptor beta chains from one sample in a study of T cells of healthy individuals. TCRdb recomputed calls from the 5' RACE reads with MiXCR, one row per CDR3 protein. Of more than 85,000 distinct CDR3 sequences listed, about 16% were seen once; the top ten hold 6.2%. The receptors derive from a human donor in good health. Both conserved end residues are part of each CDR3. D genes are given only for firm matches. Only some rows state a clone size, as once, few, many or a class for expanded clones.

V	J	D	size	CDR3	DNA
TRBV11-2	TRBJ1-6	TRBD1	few	CASSLSPGQNSPLHF	TGTGCCAGCAGCTTATCACCGGGACAGAATTCACCCCTCCACTTT
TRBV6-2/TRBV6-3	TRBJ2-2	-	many	CASSYKRLTGELFF	TGTGCCAGCAGTTACAAACGCCTCACCGGGGAGCTGTTTTTT
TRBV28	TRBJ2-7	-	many	CASSPHGTGYEQYF	TGTGCCAGCAGTCCTCACGGGACTGGATACGAGCAGTACTTC
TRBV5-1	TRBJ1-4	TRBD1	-	CASSLEGTDNEKLFF	TGCGCCAGCAGCTTGGAAGGGACAGATAATGAAAAACTGTTTTTT
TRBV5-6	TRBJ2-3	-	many	CASSLGPPLNTDTQYF	TGTGCCAGCAGCTTGGGTCCGCCTTTGAACACAGATACGCAGTATTTT
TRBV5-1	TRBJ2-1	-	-	CASSLAAGSYNEQFF	TGCGCCAGCAGCTTGGCTGCGGGCTCCTACAATGAGCAGTTCTTC
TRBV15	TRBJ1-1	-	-	CATSRDGSMNTEAFF	TGTGCCACCAGCAGAGATGGGAGCATGAACACTGAAGCTTTCTTT
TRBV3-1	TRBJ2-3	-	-	CASSLVGGWDTQYF	TGTGCCAGCAGCCTCGTGGGGGGTTGGGATACGCAGTATTTT
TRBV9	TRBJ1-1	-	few	CASSVVGEATEAFF	TGTGCCAGCAGCGTAGTAGGGGAAGCTACTGAAGCTTTCTTT
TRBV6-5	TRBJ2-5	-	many	CASSYRAWIQETQYF	TGTGCCAGCAGTTACAGGGCGTGGATTCAAGAGACCCAGTACTTC
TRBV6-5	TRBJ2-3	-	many	CASSYGGFIGGQADTQYF	TGTGCCAGCAGTTACGGTGGTTTCATCGGGGGCCAGGCGGATACGCAGTATTTT
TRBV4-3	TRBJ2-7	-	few	CASSPGMDSAYEQYF	TGCGCCAGCAGCCCCGGGATGGACAGTGCCTACGAGCAGTACTTC
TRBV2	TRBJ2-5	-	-	CASSVYETQYF	TGTGCCAGCAGTGTCTATGAGACCCAGTACTTC
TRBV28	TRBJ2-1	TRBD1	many	CASSLRRTGRYFLPYIEQFF	TGTGCCAGCAGTCTCCGAAGGACAGGGAGATACTTCCTGCCCTACATTGAGCAGTTCTTC
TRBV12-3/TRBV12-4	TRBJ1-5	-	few	CASSFGEWGGLRDSNQPQHF	TGTGCCAGCAGTTTCGGGGAGTGGGGGGGTCTTAGGGATAGCAATCAGCCCCAGCATTTT
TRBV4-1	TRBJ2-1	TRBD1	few	CASSQDLRTGGWNEQFF	TGCGCCAGCAGCCAAGACCTTAGAACAGGGGGCTGGAATGAGCAGTTCTTC
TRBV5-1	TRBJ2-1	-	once	CASSLADSYNEQFF	TGCGCCAGCAGCTTGGCCGACTCCTACAATGAGCAGTTCTTC
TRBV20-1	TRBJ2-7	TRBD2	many	CSATGRATYEQYF	TGCAGTGCGACCGGGAGGGCAACCTACGAGCAGTACTTC
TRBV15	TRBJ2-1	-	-	CATSGSGYNEQFF	TGTGCCACCAGCGGCTCGGGCTACAATGAGCAGTTCTTC
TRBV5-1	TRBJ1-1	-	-	CASSWDIMNTEAFF	TGCGCCAGCAGCTGGGACATAATGAACACTGAAGCTTTCTTT
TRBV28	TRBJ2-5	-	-	CASSLAGPSKETQYF	TGTGCCAGCAGTTTGGCCGGCCCCTCCAAAGAGACCCAGTACTTC
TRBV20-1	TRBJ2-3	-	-	CSAILTDTQYF	TGCAGTGCTATACTCACAGATACGCAGTATTTT